These 8 T cell receptor beta chains were all obtained from the same sample, sequenced in a study of shared clonotypes between healthy human individuals. Clones were sequenced by immunoSEQ multiplex PCR, and TCRdb holds only the in-frame ones, with some missing. The sample shows some 2 million clones, 95% of them seen only once. Sequencing was carried out using naive CD4+ T cells sorted from blood. Documented subset: CD45RA+ positively selected. The receptors come from a young man in good health.

A single count supports this clone. V usage is TRBV6-5 and J usage is TRBJ1-1; D is possibly TRBD1 (5 bases). The CDR3 is made up of 11 amino acids. Germline V gene lookup returns CDR1 MNHEY and CDR2 SVGAGI. V was clipped by 6 bases and J by 11 bases, with 13 bases between them. The CDR3 nucleotides read TGTGCCAGCAGCCAAGGGGAAACGGCTTTCTTT. Its translation is CASSQGETAFF.

The chain employs TRBV11-2 and TRBJ1-1; D remains unclear. CDR1 is SGHAT, CDR2 FQNNGV, per germline. V was shortened by 5 bases and J by 1 base, with 8 bases between the two germline ends. The length of the CDR3 is 13 residues. In DNA, the CDR3 is TGTGCCAGCAGCAACGGGGAGAACACTGAAGCTTTCTTT. Translation gives CASSNGENTEAFF.

The V call is TRBV28, the J call TRBJ1-2, with 8 bases identical to TRBD1. V was pared by 1 base and J by 8 bases, with 12 bases of the junction left unmatched. Germline V gene data show CDR1 as MDHEN and CDR2 as SYDVKM. The CDR3 runs to 16 residues. The CDR3 loop reads CASSLSPGGRSSGYTF. In nucleotides, the CDR3 is TGTGCCAGCAGTTTATCCCCAGGGGGCAGGTCAAGCGGCTACACCTTC.

This chain connects TRBV29-1 to TRBJ2-7; perhaps TRBD1 as D (6 bases). Trimming took off 5 bases at V and 1 base at J, with 18 bases between the two ends. The CDR3 loop spans 15 amino acids. In germline, CDR1 is SQVTM, CDR2 ANQGSEA. In DNA form, the CDR3 reads TGCAGCGTTCTTCGTGTACGGGGACAATCCTACGAGCAGTACTTC. It translates to CSVLRVRGQSYEQYF.

The V call is TRBV19, the J call TRBJ1-1; D gene unclear. V was trimmed by 2 bases and J by 7 bases, leaving 8 bases between them. In germline, CDR1 is LNHDA, CDR2 SQIVND (reference sequence). The CDR3 is 12 residues long. The CDR3 here is CASSIWAGEAFF. CDR3 DNA: TGTGCCAGTAGTATATGGGCGGGTGAAGCTTTCTTT.

A note on this clone: The sample contains more than one DNA sequence encoding this CDR3. The chain has TRBV20-1 and TRBJ2-7; D could derive from TRBD1 or TRBD2 (5 bases each). Per germline, CDR1 DFQATT and CDR2 SNEGSKA (reference sequence). With 0 bases removed from V and 8 bases from J, the gap between germline ends came to 8 bases. The CDR3 has 11 residues. CDR3: CSARDRDQQYF. CDR3 nucleotide sequence: TGCAGTGCTAGAGATCGGGACCAGCAGTACTTC.

As to this clone: A much larger clone lies a single base off, so this may be a read error. The chain uses TRBV5-4 and TRBJ1-6; 9 bases are shared with TRBD1. The CDR3 length is 16 residues. Per germline, CDR1 SGHNT and CDR2 YYREEE (reference sequence). The CDR3 loop is CASGLLTGGYNSPLHF. CDR3 nucleotide sequence: TGTGCCAGCGGCTTATTGACAGGGGGCTATAATTCACCCCTCCACTTT.

This rearrangement joins TRBV6-6 to TRBJ1-5, with TRBD1 identical over 7 bases. Per the germline V gene, CDR1 is MNHNY and CDR2 is SVGAGI (reference sequence). The CDR3 sequence is 14 residues long. V shed 6 bases, J shed 3 bases, and the junction held 5 bases outside the gene matches. The CDR3 bases are TGTGCCAGCAGCTACACAGGGGCCAATCAGCCCCAGCATTTT. This encodes CASSYTGANQPQHF.